A single sample gave rise to the 2 T cell receptor beta chains below, sequenced in a study of graft-versus-host responses after intestinal transplantation. Profiling relied on immunoSEQ multiplex PCR, and the TCRdb table lists in-frame clones only, not all of them. The table includes 4,000 or so clones, 70% to 90% detected once. Graft-derived tissue was subjected to processing to liberate intraepithelial and lamina propria lymphocytes. The sample in question was ileum tissue, obtained approximately 97 weeks after intestinal transplant. All receptors derive from a human patient who received an intestinal transplant, so some T cells may come from the graft donor.

The gene calls are TRBV6-6 and TRBJ1-6; D not certain. V lost 4 bases and J lost 6, with 4 bases in between. Germline CDR1 is MNHNY and CDR2 is SVGAGI (reference sequence). The CDR3 has 12 amino acids. In DNA form, the CDR3 reads TGTGCCAGCAGTTCGGGTAATTCACCCCTCCACTTT. Amino acid sequence: CASSSGNSPLHF.

V gene TRBV5-6 combines with J gene TRBJ1-5; tentative D call: TRBD1 (6 bases). CDR1 and CDR2 (germline): SGHDT, YYEEEE. V was shortened by 2 bases and J by 3 bases, with 12 bases between the two germline ends. The CDR3 length is 15 residues. This chain's CDR3 is CASSLGGKVNQPQHF. The CDR3 nucleotides read TGTGCCAGCAGCTTAGGGGGGAAGGTCAATCAGCCCCAGCATTTT.